These 30 T cell receptor beta chains were all obtained from the same sample, sequenced in a study of blood T cell repertoires in COVID-19 (dated by TCRdb to 2020 to 2022). Libraries were prepared through the immunoSEQ multiplex PCR assay. The clones in this table, taken by TCRdb from immuneACCESS, are in-frame only. Not every clone is retained; where verified, under half of the shortfall comes from an unresolved V gene, and the cause of the rest is unknown. The sample contains approximately 250,000 clones, 65% to 85% of them found a single time. Together, the top ten hold approximately 5.7% of the sample. Sequenced sample: peripheral blood. The receptors here all came from a human donor in a cohort sampled during active COVID-19.

The chain has TRBV5-4 and TRBJ2-5; 13 positions match TRBD2. The CDR3 is made up of 15 amino acids. J gave up 3 bases and V 5 bases, and 4 bases lay outside the gene matches. CDR1 and CDR2 (germline): SGHNT, YYREEE (reference sequence). The CDR3 spells CASRAGLAGKETQYF. The DNA of the CDR3 is TGTGCCAGCAGAGCGGGACTAGCGGGGAAAGAGACCCAGTACTTC.

V is TRBV12-5 and J is TRBJ1-1; D gene unclear. The germline gives CDR1 LGHNT, CDR2 FRNRAP. This CDR3 comprises 12 residues. Trimming removed 6 bases from V and 3 bases from J, with 8 bases in between. Here the CDR3 reads CASGSKHTEAFF. The CDR3 coding sequence is TGTGCTAGTGGCTCAAAGCACACTGAAGCTTTCTTT.

V usage is TRBV9 and J usage is TRBJ2-6; D uncertain. The CDR3 totals 16 residues. Trimming left V 0 bases short and J 0 bases short, with 7 bases between. In germline, CDR1 is SGDLS, CDR2 YYNGEE. The CDR3 protein is CASSVDASSGANVLTF. The CDR3 DNA reads as TGTGCCAGCAGCGTAGATGCCAGCTCTGGGGCCAACGTCCTGACTTTC.

The V and J genes are TRBV6-4 and TRBJ2-1; D ambiguous. V was clipped by 0 bases and J by 9 bases, with 9 bases between them. Germline loops: CDR1 MRHNA, CDR2 SNTAGT. The CDR3 has 13 residues. The CDR3 coding sequence is TGTGCCAGCAGTGACTCGTTGCGTACTGAGCAGTTCTTC. It specifies CASSDSLRTEQFF.

V is TRBV28 and J is TRBJ1-4; 10 positions match TRBD1. This CDR3 region has 15 residues. With V trimmed by 3 bases and J by 8 bases, 6 bases remained unmatched. CDR1 and CDR2 (germline): MDHEN, SYDVKM. The chain's CDR3 is CASSFTTGGLEKLFF. The CDR3 bases are TGTGCCAGCAGTTTCACGACAGGGGGCTTGGAAAAACTGTTTTTT.

This clone was counted a few times. The V gene is TRBV30, the J gene TRBJ1-5, with a tentative D call TRBD1 (5 bases). CDR3 length equals 13 residues. Looked up from germline, CDR1 is GTSNPN and CDR2 is SVGIG (reference sequence). Trimming took 0 bases from V and 7 from J, leaving 10 bases between them. CDR3 sequence: CAWSVQGQQPQHF. The CDR3 region has the DNA TGTGCCTGGAGTGTCCAGGGTCAGCAGCCCCAGCATTTT.

In its sample, this clone was seen a few times. DNA of the CDR3: TGCGCCAGCAGCCCGGGACTAGGACCCTACGAGCAGTACTTC. It yields the protein CASSPGLGPYEQYF. This chain joins TRBV10-1 and TRBJ2-7, with 8 bases lining up with TRBD2. V gave up 6 bases and J gave up 2 bases; unmatched junction bases: 6. There are 14 residues in the CDR3. Germline V gene lookup returns CDR1 WNHNN and CDR2 SYGVQD (reference sequence).

The CDR3: CASSPGVSYEQYF. CDR3 in DNA: TGTGCCAGCAGTCCCGGGGTCTCCTACGAGCAGTACTTC. The chain is built from TRBV12-3 or TRBV12-4 and TRBJ2-7; D might be TRBD2 (5 bases). The CDR3 sequence is 13 residues long. V was trimmed by 5 bases and J by 0 bases, leaving 8 bases between them.

The J gene is TRBJ2-7, the V gene TRBV28; TRBD2 matches 7 bases. The junction had 8 bases not matched to a gene; V was cut back by 9 bases and J by 3 bases. Germline V gene lookup returns CDR1 MDHEN and CDR2 SYDVKM. The CDR3 length is 13 residues. The CDR3 DNA reads as TGTGCCAGAAACTTGGGAGGGTACTACGAGCAGTACTTC. Its protein product is CARNLGGYYEQYF.

The J gene is TRBJ1-5, the V gene TRBV19, with 11 bases identical to TRBD1. Germline lookup yields CDR1 LNHDA and CDR2 SQIVND (reference sequence). The CDR3 totals 15 residues. V was pared by 4 bases and J by 3 bases, with 2 bases of the junction left unmatched. The CDR3 loop is CASSKGQGDNQPQHF. CDR3 in DNA: TGTGCCAGTAGTAAGGGACAGGGGGACAATCAGCCCCAGCATTTT.

This chain uses TRBV16 with TRBJ2-2; weak D call: TRBD2 (6 bases). Trimming pared 4 bases from V and 4 bases from J, leaving 16 bases between. CDR1 and CDR2 (germline): KGHSY, FQNENV. The CDR3 is 16 amino acids. CDR3 in amino acids: CASSPIGTLGTGELFF. CDR3 in DNA: TGTGCCAGCAGCCCAATCGGGACTTTGGGCACCGGGGAGCTGTTTTTT. Full variable domain (rest looked up from reference TRBV16 and TRBJ2-2): GEEVAQTPKHLVRGEGQKAKLYCAPIKGHSYVFWYQQVLKNEFKFLISFQNENVFDETGMPKERFSAKCLPNSPCSLEIQATKLEDSAVYFCASSPIGTLGTGELFFGEGSRLTVL.

The chain has TRBV7-2 and TRBJ1-6, with a possible D match to TRBD1 (6 bases). The V end was cut by 1 base, the J end by 9 bases, with 16 bases between. The V gene's germline CDR1 is SGHTA and CDR2 FQGNSA. The CDR3 runs 16 residues. CDR3 region: CASSLGSRGIGSPLHF. CDR3 nucleotide sequence: TGTGCCAGCAGCTTAGGCTCCAGGGGCATAGGTTCACCCCTCCACTTT.

This chain links TRBV6-9 with TRBJ2-3; TRBD2 agrees at 8 bases. Germline lookup yields CDR1 MNHGY and CDR2 SVAAGI. The V gene end was trimmed by 2 bases and the J gene end by 2 bases; junction bases not matched to a gene: 3. The CDR3 has 15 amino acids. The CDR3 reads CASSYASGPTDTQYF. CDR3 nucleotide sequence: TGTGCCAGCAGTTATGCTAGCGGGCCCACAGATACGCAGTATTTT.

This sequence joins TRBV5-6 and TRBJ2-1; the D is unclear. Germline V gene lookup returns CDR1 SGHDT and CDR2 YYEEEE. The CDR3 loop spans 13 amino acids. Trimming removed 3 bases from V and 6 bases from J, with 10 bases in between. The CDR3 here is CASSWATVNEQFF. The CDR3 nucleotides read TGTGCCAGCAGCTGGGCGACGGTCAATGAGCAGTTCTTC.

The chain joins TRBV4-1 to TRBJ1-1; TRBD1 matches at 7 bases. The germline CDR1 and CDR2 sequences are MGHRA and YSYEKL. The CDR3 totals 16 residues. J gave up 7 bases and V 3 bases, and 14 bases lay outside the gene matches. The CDR3 sequence is CASSQGPGQRPHEAFF. The CDR3 DNA follows: TGCGCCAGCAGCCAGGGACCGGGACAGCGACCGCATGAAGCTTTCTTT.

The chain recombines TRBV19 with TRBJ1-6; 11 nucleotides line up with TRBD1. Germline V gene data show CDR1 as LNHDA and CDR2 as SQIVND (reference sequence). V lost 8 bases and J lost 10; bases outside the gene matches: 10. The CDR3 loop spans 15 amino acids. DNA of the CDR3: TGTGCCAGTGCGTTGCTCCGGGACAGGGGGTCACCCCTCCACTTT. This codes for CASALLRDRGSPLHF.

This rearrangement joins TRBV7-8 to TRBJ1-3; D may be TRBD1 (6 bases). Germline CDR1 reads SGHVS; CDR2 reads FQNEAQ. CDR3 length: 16 residues. Trimming took 4 bases from V and 8 from J, leaving 21 bases between them. Here the CDR3 DNA reads TGTGCCAGCAGCTCGAGGTCCAGGACAGAGGGCTACACCATATATTTT. Its translation is CASSSRSRTEGYTIYF.

This rearrangement joins TRBV9 to TRBJ1-1, with D hard to call. Germline CDR1 is SGDLS and CDR2 is YYNGEE. Trimming removed 0 bases at V and 2 bases at J, with 14 bases between. The CDR3 covers 16 residues. The CDR3 here is CASSVGLVTGNTEAFF. Here the CDR3 DNA reads TGTGCCAGCAGCGTAGGATTGGTAACGGGAAACACTGAAGCTTTCTTT.

This chain uses TRBV18 with TRBJ2-1; tentatively, D is TRBD2 (5 bases). Germline V CDR1 and CDR2: KGHSH, LQKENI. The CDR3 is made up of 15 amino acids. V shed 3 bases and J shed 0 bases, with 9 bases lying between them. This CDR3 reads CASSPRAGSYNEQFF. For the CDR3, the DNA is TGTGCCAGCTCACCGAGGGCAGGCTCCTACAATGAGCAGTTCTTC.

This chain joins TRBV30 and TRBJ2-5; 7 nucleotides agree with TRBD1. CDR3 size: 12 residues. Trimming cost V 6 bases and J 6 bases; bases outside gene matches: 7. Germline CDR1 reads GTSNPN; CDR2 reads SVGIG (reference sequence). CDR3 DNA sequence: TGTGCCTGTACAGGGGTCAGGAAGACCCAGTACTTC. Its translation: CACTGVRKTQYF.

The V and J genes are TRBV27 and TRBJ1-1; the match to TRBD1 covers 7 bases. With 8 bases clipped from V and 8 bases from J, the junction kept 5 bases outside the gene matches. Per germline, CDR1 MNHEY and CDR2 SMNVEV (reference sequence). The CDR3 covers 11 residues. The DNA of the CDR3 is TGTGCCAGCCTCCAGGGGGAGGAAGCTTTCTTT. Its translation is CASLQGEEAFF.

This sequence joins TRBV11-2 and TRBJ2-5; 9 nucleotides align to TRBD2. Germline loops: CDR1 SGHAT, CDR2 FQNNGV. CDR3 length: 18 residues. V was pared by 5 bases and J by 2 bases, with 15 bases of the junction left unmatched. In DNA form, the CDR3 reads TGTGCCAGCAGCGTAGTTGGGCTAGCGGGAAATCGGCAAGAGACCCAGTACTTC. Translated: CASSVVGLAGNRQETQYF.

CDR3 in amino acids: CASSLRFPTGDGYTF. Here the CDR3 DNA reads TGTGCCAGCAGCTTAAGGTTTCCGACAGGGGATGGCTACACCTTC. The chain couples TRBV7-8 to TRBJ1-2; 8 positions match TRBD1. Germline-derived CDR1 and CDR2 are SGHVS and FQNEAQ. The ends lost 2 bases at V and 6 bases at J; junction bases unmatched: 8. The CDR3 loop spans 15 amino acids.

The chain has TRBV15 and TRBJ1-4, with D maybe TRBD1 (6 bases). V was shortened by 5 bases and J by 0 bases, with 25 bases between the two germline ends. The CDR3 length is 20 residues. Germline values: CDR1 LNHNV, CDR2 YYDKDF (reference sequence). The CDR3 DNA sequence: TGTGCCACCAGCGGCCAGGGGCAGGGCAGAGAAATTGCAACTAATGAAAAACTGTTTTTT. Its protein product is CATSGQGQGREIATNEKLFF.

The chain uses TRBV30 and TRBJ1-4; 8 bases line up with TRBD1. Germline-derived CDR1 and CDR2 are GTSNPN and SVGIG (reference sequence). V lost 2 bases and J lost 7; bases outside the gene matches: 3. The CDR3 runs 13 residues. CDR3 amino acids: CAWSSQGAEKLFF. Written as DNA, the CDR3 is TGTGCCTGGAGTTCTCAGGGGGCTGAAAAACTGTTTTTT.

The chain joins TRBV28 to TRBJ1-2; perhaps TRBD1 as D (6 bases). With 3 bases removed from V and 5 bases from J, the gap between germline ends came to 16 bases. The CDR3 runs to 15 residues. CDR1 is MDHEN, CDR2 SYDVKM, per germline. The CDR3 loop is CASSFNIGQGYGYTF. CDR3 bases: TGTGCCAGCAGTTTTAATATTGGGCAGGGGTATGGCTACACCTTC.

The J gene is TRBJ2-1, the V gene TRBV3-1 (or the pseudogene TRBV3-2), with D perhaps TRBD2 (5 bases). Per the germline V gene, CDR1 is LGHDT and CDR2 is YNNKEL (reference sequence). V lost 2 bases to trimming and J lost 10 bases, with 9 bases between them. This CDR3 spans 12 amino acids. The CDR3 protein is CASSQRRREQFF. As DNA, the CDR3 is TGTGCCAGCAGCCAAAGGAGGAGGGAGCAGTTCTTC.

CDR3 nucleotide sequence: TGCGCCAGCAGCTTGAGTGGCGGGGAAGAGACCCAGTACTTC. It translates to CASSLSGGEETQYF. This rearrangement joins TRBV5-1 to TRBJ2-5; weak D call: TRBD2 (6 bases). Germline values: CDR1 SGHRS, CDR2 YFSETQ. The CDR3 is 14 amino acids. Trimming left V 1 base short and J 3 bases short, with 10 bases between. Using reference TRBV5-1 and TRBJ2-5 for the parts outside the CDR3, the full variable domain is KAGVTQTPRYLIKTRGQQVTLSCSPISGHRSVSWYQQTPGQGLQFLFEYFSETQRNKGNFPGRFSGRQFSNSRSEMNVSTLELGDSALYLCASSLSGGEETQYFGPGTRLLVL.

The rearrangement joins TRBV24-1 to TRBJ2-2; 14 nucleotides match TRBD2. Germline CDR1 KGHDR, CDR2 SFDVKD. This CDR3 comprises 18 residues. V gave up 7 bases and J gave up 5 bases; unmatched junction bases: 11. CDR3 residues: CATRGTGTSGSQTGELFF. The CDR3 coding sequence is TGTGCCACCAGAGGGACAGGGACTAGCGGGAGTCAAACCGGGGAGCTGTTTTTT.

The chain carries TRBV5-8 and TRBJ1-1; 7 bases align to TRBD1. Germline trimming cut 4 bases from V and 5 bases from J; bases unmatched to any gene: 17. This CDR3 contains 17 residues. Germline lookup yields CDR1 SGHTS and CDR2 YDEGEE. The CDR3 loop reads CASSDASVEGARTEAFF. CDR3 sequence (DNA): TGTGCCAGCAGCGACGCGTCAGTAGAGGGGGCGCGAACTGAAGCTTTCTTT.